Listed below are T cell receptor beta chains from one sample, sequenced in a study of T cell changes during pregnancy in multiple sclerosis. The table came from immunoSEQ multiplex PCR; TCRdb's copy has only in-frame clones and leaves some out. This table has over 40,000 clones, 88% appearing once. The source was CD4+ T cells from peripheral blood mononuclear cells, collected in the second trimester of pregnancy. The receptors come from a female donor with multiple sclerosis, enrolled in a pregnancy study. CDR3s leave out the opening cysteine and the closing phenylalanine or tryptophan.

V gene,J gene,CDR3 protein
TRBV9,TRBJ2-5,ASSGTSGLQETQY
TRBV11-2,TRBJ2-2,ASSPGTGVGAGELF
TRBV2,TRBJ1-1,ASSEALLGSEAF
TRBV4-2,TRBJ2-7,ASSQDASGSYEQY
TRBV28,TRBJ2-1,ASSPPGLPYNEQF
TRBV19,TRBJ2-7,ASSLRAGQGLYEQY
TRBV2,TRBJ2-2,ASSEQLVNTGELF
TRBV21-1,TRBJ2-5,ASSLRQGRETQY
TRBV5-6,TRBJ1-1,ASSFGQGPFAGEAF
TRBV30,TRBJ2-1,AWKDGTANNEQF
TRBV5-1,TRBJ2-5,ASQKLAAQETQY
TRBV7-9,TRBJ1-6,ASSKMGQPASPLH
TRBV11-3,TRBJ2-3,ASSPGLPSRVDTQY
TRBV9,TRBJ2-1,ASSVGGGRGSYNEQF
TRBV30,TRBJ2-7,AWSAGGLAY
TRBV7-2,TRBJ1-1,ASSQTGNEAF
TRBV19,TRBJ2-7,ASRVASGSYEQY
TRBV27,TRBJ1-5,ASGAWSGTGGNQPQH
TRBV14,TRBJ1-1,ASSQVLGPTEAF
TRBV5-4,TRBJ2-5,ASSMGLARETQY
TRBV6-5,TRBJ2-2,ASSPLVRLAGELF
TRBV6-5,TRBJ1-3,ASSYGTGPGNTIY
TRBV9,TRBJ2-1,ASSVGASGVGGEQF
TRBV6-5,TRBJ2-7,ASSSSSGTRSFEQY
TRBV9,TRBJ2-7,ASSVRDSLAYEQY
TRBV2,TRBJ2-5,ASSEVAYQTQY
TRBV2,TRBJ2-5,ASRARLAGGLEETQY
TRBV11-3,TRBJ2-7,ASSLGSGSYEQY
TRBV9,TRBJ1-1,ASSVAPRTGSGTEAF
TRBV21-1,TRBJ2-4,ASLDRADKNIQY
TRBV7-2,TRBJ2-1,ASSPGVEQF
TRBV5-1,TRBJ1-5,ASSLGSPGQGNQPQH
TRBV6-5,TRBJ2-3,ASSYSPLGTDTQY
TRBV2,TRBJ2-2,ASSVLGQSTGELF
TRBV30,TRBJ1-1,AWSVRPGEAF
TRBV15,TRBJ1-5,ATSGTGDGNQPQH
TRBV6-6,TRBJ2-7,ASSRKGAYEQY
TRBV6-6,TRBJ1-2,ASSTPDRGRNYGYT
TRBV19,TRBJ2-4,ASSAGLASYIQY
TRBV28,TRBJ1-1,ASSLWAGPNTEAF
TRBV14,TRBJ1-1,ASSRQGIAEAF
TRBV5-6,TRBJ1-2,ASSLMGSDLGYT